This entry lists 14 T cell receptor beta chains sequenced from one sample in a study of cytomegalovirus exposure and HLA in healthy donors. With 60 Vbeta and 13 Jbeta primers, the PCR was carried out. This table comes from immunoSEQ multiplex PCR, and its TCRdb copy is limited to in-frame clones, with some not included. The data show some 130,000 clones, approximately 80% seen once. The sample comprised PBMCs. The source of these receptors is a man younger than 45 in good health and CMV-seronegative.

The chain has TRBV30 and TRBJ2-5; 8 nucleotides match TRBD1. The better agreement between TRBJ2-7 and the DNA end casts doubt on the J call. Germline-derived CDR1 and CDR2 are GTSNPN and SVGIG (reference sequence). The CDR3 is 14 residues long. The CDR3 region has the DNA TGTGCCTGGACCGGCAGGGGGCTTGATTACGAGCAGTACTTC. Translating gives CAWTGRGLDYEQYF.

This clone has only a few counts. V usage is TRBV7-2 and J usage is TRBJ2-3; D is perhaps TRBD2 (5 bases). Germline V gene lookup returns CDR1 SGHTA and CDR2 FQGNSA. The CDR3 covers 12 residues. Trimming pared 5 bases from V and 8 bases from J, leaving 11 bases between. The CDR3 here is CASSRTEGTQYF. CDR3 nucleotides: TGTGCCAGCAGCCGCACCGAGGGTACGCAGTATTTT.

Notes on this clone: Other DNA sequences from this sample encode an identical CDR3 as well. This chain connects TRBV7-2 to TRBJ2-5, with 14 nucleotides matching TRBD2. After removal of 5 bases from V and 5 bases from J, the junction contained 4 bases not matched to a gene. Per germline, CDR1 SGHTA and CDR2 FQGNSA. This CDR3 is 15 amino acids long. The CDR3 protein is CASSPGLAGVETQYF. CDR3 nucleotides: TGTGCCAGCAGCCCGGGACTAGCGGGAGTTGAGACCCAGTACTTC.

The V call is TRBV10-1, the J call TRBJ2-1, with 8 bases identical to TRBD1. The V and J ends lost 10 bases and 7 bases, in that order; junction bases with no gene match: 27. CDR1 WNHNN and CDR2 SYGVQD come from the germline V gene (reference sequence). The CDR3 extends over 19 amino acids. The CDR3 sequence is CATRKVAGGPRGSGNEQFF. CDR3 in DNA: TGCGCCACCAGAAAGGTAGCAGGGGGCCCCAGGGGGTCTGGTAATGAGCAGTTCTTC.

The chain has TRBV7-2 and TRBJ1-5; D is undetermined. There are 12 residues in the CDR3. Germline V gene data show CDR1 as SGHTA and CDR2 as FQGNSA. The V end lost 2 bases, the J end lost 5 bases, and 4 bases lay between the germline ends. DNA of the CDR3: TGTGCCAGCAGCTTAAGAGATCAGCCCCAGCATTTT. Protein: CASSLRDQPQHF.

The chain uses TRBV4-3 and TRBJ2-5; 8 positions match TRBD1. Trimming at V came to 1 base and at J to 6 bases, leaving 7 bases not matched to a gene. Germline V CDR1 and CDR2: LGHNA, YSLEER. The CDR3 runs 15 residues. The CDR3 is CASSQVGTGPKTQYF. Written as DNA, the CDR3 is TGCGCCAGCAGCCAAGTGGGGACAGGCCCGAAGACCCAGTACTTC.

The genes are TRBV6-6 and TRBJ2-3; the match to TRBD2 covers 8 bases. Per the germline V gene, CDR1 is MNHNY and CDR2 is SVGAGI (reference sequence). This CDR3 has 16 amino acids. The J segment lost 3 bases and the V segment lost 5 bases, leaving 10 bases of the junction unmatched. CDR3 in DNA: TGTGCCAGCAGTGGGTCGGGACTAGGAGTTACAGATACGCAGTATTTT. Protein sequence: CASSGSGLGVTDTQYF.

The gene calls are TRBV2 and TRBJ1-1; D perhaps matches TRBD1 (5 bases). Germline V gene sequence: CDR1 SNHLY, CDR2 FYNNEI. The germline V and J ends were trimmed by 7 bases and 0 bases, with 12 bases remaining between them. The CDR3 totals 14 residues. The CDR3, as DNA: TGTGCCAGCAAGTTTGGGGGGATGAACACTGAAGCTTTCTTT. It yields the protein CASKFGGMNTEAFF. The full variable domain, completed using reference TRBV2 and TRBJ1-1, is EPEVTQTPSHQVTQMGQEVILRCVPISNHLYFYWYRQILGQKVEFLVSFYNNEISEKSEIFDDQFSVERPDGSNFTLKIRSTKLEDSAMYFCASKFGGMNTEAFFGQGTRLTVV.

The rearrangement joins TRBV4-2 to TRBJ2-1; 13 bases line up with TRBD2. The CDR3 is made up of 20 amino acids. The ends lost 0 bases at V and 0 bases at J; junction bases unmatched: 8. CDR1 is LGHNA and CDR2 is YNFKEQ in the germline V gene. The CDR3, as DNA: TGTGCCAGCAGCCAAGATCAGCGGACTAGCGGGGGTAGCTCCTACAATGAGCAGTTCTTC. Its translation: CASSQDQRTSGGSSYNEQFF.

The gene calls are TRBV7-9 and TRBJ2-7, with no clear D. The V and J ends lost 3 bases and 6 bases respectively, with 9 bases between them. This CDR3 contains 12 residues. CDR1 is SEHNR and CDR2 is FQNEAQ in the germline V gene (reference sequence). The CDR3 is CASSLEGGEQYF. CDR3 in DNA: TGTGCCAGCAGCTTGGAAGGCGGCGAGCAGTACTTC.

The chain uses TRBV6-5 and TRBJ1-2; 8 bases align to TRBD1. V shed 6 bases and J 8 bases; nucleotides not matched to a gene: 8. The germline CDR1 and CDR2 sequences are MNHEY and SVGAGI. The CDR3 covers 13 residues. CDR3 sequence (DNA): TGTGCCAGCAGACTACAGGGGGAGGAAGGCTACACCTTC. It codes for CASRLQGEEGYTF.

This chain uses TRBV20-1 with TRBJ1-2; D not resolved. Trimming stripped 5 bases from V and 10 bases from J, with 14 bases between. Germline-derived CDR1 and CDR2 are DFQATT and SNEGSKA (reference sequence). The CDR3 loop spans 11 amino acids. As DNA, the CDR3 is TGCAGTGCTGCCCCCCAGAGGGACTACACCTTC. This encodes CSAAPQRDYTF.

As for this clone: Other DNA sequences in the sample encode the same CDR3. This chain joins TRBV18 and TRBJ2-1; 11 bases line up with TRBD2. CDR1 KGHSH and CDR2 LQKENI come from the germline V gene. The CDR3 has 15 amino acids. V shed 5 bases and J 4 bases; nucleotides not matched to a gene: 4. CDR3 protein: CASSSGTSGYNEQFF. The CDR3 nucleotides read TGTGCCAGCTCATCCGGGACTAGCGGATACAATGAGCAGTTCTTC.

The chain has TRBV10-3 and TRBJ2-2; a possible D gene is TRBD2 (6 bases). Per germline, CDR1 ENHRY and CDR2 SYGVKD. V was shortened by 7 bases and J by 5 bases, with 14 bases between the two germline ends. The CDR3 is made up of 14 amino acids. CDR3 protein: CAIIGRLDTGELFF. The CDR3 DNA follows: TGTGCCATCATTGGAAGACTAGATACCGGGGAGCTGTTTTTT.